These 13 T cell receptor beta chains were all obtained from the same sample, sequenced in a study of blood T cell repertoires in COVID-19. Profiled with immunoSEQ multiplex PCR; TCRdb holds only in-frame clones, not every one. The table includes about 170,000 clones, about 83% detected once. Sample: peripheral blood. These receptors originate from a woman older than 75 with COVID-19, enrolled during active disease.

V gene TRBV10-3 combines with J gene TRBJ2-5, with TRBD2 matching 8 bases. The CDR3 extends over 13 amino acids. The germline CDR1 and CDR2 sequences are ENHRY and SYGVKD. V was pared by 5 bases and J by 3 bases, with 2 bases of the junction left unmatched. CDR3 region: CAISPLAEETQYF. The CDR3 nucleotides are TGTGCCATCAGTCCACTAGCGGAAGAGACCCAGTACTTC.

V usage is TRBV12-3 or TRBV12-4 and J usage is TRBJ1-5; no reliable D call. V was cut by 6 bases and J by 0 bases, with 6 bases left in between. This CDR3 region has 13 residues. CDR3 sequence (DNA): TGTGCCAGCAGCGAGTATAGCAATCAGCCCCAGCATTTT. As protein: CASSEYSNQPQHF.

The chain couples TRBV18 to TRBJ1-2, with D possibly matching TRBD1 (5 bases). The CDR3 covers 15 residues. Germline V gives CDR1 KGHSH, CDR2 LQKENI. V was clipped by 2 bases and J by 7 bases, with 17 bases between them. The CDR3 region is CASSPDRTMRGGYTF. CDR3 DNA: TGTGCCAGCTCACCAGACAGAACAATGCGCGGTGGCTACACCTTC.

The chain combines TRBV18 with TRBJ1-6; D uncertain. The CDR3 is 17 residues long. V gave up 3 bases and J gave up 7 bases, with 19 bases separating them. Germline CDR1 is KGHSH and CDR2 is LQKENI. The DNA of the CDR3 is TGTGCCAGCTCACCCCACCGCGACACGATTGCCAATTCACCCCTCCACTTT. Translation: CASSPHRDTIANSPLHF.

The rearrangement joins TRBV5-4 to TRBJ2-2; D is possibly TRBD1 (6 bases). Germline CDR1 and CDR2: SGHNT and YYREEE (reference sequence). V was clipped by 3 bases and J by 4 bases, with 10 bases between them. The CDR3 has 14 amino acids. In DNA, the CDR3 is TGTGCCAGCAGCTCAACCAGGGGCACCGGGGAGCTGTTTTTT. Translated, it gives CASSSTRGTGELFF.

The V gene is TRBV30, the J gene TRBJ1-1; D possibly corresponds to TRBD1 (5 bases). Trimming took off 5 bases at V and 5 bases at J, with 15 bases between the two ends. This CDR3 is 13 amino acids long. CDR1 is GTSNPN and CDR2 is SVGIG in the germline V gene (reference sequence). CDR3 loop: CAWARRGSTEAFF. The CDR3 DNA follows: TGTGCCTGGGCCCGGAGGGGTTCGACTGAAGCTTTCTTT.

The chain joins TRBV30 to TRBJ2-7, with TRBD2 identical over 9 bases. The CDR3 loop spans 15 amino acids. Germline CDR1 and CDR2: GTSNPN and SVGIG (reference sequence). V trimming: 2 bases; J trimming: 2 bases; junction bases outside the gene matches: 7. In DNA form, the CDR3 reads TGTGCCTGGAGTATAACTAGCGGGCGAGCCTACGAGCAGTACTTC. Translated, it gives CAWSITSGRAYEQYF.

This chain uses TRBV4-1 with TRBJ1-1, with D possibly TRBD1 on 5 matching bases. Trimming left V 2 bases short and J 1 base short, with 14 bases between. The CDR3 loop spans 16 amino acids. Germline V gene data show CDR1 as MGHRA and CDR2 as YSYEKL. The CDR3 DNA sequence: TGCGCCAGCAGCCAAATGGGGGGAGGGGCGAACACTGAAGCTTTCTTT. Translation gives CASSQMGGGANTEAFF.

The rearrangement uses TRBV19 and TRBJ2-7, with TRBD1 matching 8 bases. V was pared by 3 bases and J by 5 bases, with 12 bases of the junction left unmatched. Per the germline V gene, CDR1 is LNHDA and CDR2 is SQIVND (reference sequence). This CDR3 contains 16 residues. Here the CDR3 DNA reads TGTGCCAGTAGTATCCGTCCCAGGGGGCGCTTCAACGAGCAGTACTTC. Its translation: CASSIRPRGRFNEQYF.

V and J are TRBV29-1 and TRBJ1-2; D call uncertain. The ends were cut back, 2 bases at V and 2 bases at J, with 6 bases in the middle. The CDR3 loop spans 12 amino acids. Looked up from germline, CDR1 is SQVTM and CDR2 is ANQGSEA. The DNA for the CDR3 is TGCAGCGTTGAATGGCAGAACTATGGCTACACCTTC. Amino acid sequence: CSVEWQNYGYTF.

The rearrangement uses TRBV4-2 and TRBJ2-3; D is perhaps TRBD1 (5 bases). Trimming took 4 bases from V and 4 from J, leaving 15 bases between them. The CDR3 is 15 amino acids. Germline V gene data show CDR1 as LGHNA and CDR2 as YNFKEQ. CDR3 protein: CASSLGHDWADTQYF. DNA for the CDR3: TGTGCCAGCAGCCTCGGACACGACTGGGCAGATACGCAGTATTTT.

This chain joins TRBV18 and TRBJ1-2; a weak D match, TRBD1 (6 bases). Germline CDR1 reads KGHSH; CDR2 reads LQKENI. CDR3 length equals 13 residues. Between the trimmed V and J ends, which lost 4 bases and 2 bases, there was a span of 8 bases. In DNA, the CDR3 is TGTGCCAGCTCACAGGACAGAAACTATGGCTACACCTTC. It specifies CASSQDRNYGYTF.

CDR3 DNA: TGTGCCAGCAGTGAAGGGGGCGGCTATGGCTACACCTTC. This codes for CASSEGGGYGYTF. The chain joins TRBV6-1 to TRBJ1-2, with D possibly TRBD1 on 5 matching bases. The CDR3 consists of 13 residues. Trimming removed 1 base from V and 4 bases from J, with 7 bases in between. In germline, CDR1 is MNHNS, CDR2 SASEGT.